This TCR beta chain was sequenced for a study of cytomegalovirus exposure and HLA in healthy donors. 60 Vbeta and 13 Jbeta primers were used in PCR. Sequencing used immunoSEQ multiplex PCR; TCRdb keeps in-frame clones, though not all of them. This table has about 190,000 clones, 70% to 75% appearing once. A remark on this clone: Antigen unknown.

Study-wide findings and caveats: Cytomegalovirus-associated TCR beta chains were listed, numbering roughly 150.

CDR1 and CDR2 from the germline V gene are MNHNS and SASEGT. Trimming pared 3 bases from V and 7 bases from J, leaving 9 bases between. The CDR3 sequence is 13 residues long. The sample comprised PBMCs. The TCR comes from a man under 40 in good health and CMV-seropositive. The chain couples TRBV6-1 to TRBJ1-4; D is undetermined. The CDR3 sequence: CASSETEGEKLFF. Written as DNA, the CDR3 is TGTGCCAGCAGTGAGACCGAGGGTGAAAAACTGTTTTTT.